This entry features one TCR beta chain sequence. Its specificity is not known. Of the isolated RNA, all was reverse transcribed, and so the sequenced material was expressed TCRB transcripts. The data were produced by immunoSEQ multiplex PCR, yet TCRdb's version contains in-frame clones alone and is incomplete. This table holds about 160,000 clones, 63% found once. This sample was included in a study of beta chain features in type 1 diabetes. Notes on the study in general: Naive, central memory and Treg TCRB repertoires seemed to resemble each other more closely in patients than they did in healthy donors. Significant though moderate, a shortening of TCRB CDR3s appeared in all four CD4+ subsets of Type 1 diabetes patients.

Germline CDR1 SGDLS, CDR2 YYNGEE. V shed 0 bases and J shed 9 bases, with 13 bases lying between them. This CDR3 contains 14 residues. The sample taken for sequencing was naive CD4+ T cells from blood. The gene calls are TRBV9 and TRBJ2-1, with D maybe TRBD1 (6 bases). The clonotype comes from a man aged 25-45 years with type 1 diabetes. The CDR3 DNA reads TGTGCCAGCAGCGTAGAAGGACAGCTTTCTGAGCAGTTCTTC. It specifies CASSVEGQLSEQFF.